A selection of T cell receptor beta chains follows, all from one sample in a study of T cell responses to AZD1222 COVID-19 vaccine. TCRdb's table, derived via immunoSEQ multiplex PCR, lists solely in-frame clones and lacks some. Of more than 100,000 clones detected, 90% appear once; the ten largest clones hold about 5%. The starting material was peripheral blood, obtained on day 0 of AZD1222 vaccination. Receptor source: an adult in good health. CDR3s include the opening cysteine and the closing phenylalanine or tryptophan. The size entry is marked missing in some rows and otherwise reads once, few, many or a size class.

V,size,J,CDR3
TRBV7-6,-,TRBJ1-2,CASSLTPQGGDGYTF
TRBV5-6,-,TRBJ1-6,CASSLLRARSSYNSPLHF
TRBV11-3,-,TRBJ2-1,CASSLGSDAYNEQFF
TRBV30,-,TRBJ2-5,CAWSRPRTALQETQYF
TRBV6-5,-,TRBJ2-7,CASSKKVGTGVNF
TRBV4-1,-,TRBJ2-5,CASSQVAGGQETQYF
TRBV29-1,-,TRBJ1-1,CSVPGTENTEAFF
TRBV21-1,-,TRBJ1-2,CASSEDSGGTYGYTF
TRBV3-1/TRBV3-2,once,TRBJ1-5,CASSSRVPFSDQPQHF
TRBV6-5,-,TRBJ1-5,CASSREVREPQHF
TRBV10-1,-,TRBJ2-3,CASLTQGSTDTQYF
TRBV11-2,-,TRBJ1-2,CASSLKPEDPNYGYTF
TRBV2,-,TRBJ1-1,CASIRDGQRTEAFF
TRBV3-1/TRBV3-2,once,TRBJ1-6,CASSQGQGSSLHF
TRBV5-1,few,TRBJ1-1,CASSLQGNTEAFF
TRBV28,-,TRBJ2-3,CASSLTGGTDTQYF
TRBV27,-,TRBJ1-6,CASSLSAGDNSPLHF
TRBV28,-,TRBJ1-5,CASTTWGRGGNQPQHF
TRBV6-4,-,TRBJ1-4,CASSEGTANEKLFF
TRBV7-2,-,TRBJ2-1,CASSLVRDYYNEQFF
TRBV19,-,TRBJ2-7,CASSEAAGYSYEQYF
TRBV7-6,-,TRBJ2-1,CASSFEQFF
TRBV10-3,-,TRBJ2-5,CAIGRLPGETQYF
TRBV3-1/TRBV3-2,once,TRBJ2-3,CASSQDGNRADTQYF
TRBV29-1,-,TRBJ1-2,CSDAEGYGYTF
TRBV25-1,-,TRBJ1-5,CASSEEGESQPQHF
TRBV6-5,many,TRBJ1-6,CASNGEPNSPLHF
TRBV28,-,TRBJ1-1,CASSPDGKAFF
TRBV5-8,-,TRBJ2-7,CASGLAGPGEQYF
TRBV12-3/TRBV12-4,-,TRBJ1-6,CASRDSGNSPLHF
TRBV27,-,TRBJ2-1,CASSFKAGNSYNEQFF
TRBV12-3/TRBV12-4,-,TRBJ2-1,CASSSFNEQFF
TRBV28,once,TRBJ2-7,CASSSTGQGHHEQYF
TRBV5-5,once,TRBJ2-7,CASSFGDNLSYEQYF
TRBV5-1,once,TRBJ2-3,CASSFSASTDTQYF
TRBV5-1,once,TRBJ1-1,CASGRTGGGGTEAFF
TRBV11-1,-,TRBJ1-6,CASSSPGQGSLLHF
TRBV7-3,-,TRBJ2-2,CASSSGLAGGELFF
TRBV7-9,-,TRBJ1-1,CASNPSTNTEAFF
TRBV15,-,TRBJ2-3,CATTSGQRGIADTQYF
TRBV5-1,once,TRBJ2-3,CASSTSTDTQYF
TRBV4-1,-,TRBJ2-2,CASSLVYQPEFTGELFF
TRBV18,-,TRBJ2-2,CASSPPLGSSNTGELFF
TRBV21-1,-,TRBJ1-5,CASSTETGRGNQPQHF
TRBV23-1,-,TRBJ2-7,CASSQSDIKPYEQYF
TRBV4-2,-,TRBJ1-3,CASSQPGPGTTIYF
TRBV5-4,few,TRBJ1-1,CASSGQYTEAFF
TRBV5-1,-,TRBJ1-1,CASSSPLRRRSQRAFF
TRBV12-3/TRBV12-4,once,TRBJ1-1,CASSPSVNTEAFF
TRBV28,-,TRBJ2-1,CASSTLAGGPLLEQFF